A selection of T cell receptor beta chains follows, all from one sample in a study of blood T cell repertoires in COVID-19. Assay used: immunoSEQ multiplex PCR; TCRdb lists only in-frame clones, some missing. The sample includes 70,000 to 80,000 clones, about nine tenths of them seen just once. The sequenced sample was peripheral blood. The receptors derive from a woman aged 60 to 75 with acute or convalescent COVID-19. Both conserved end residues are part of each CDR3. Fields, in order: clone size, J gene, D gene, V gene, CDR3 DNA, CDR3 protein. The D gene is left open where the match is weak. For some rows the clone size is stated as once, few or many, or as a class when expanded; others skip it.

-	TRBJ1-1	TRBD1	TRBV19	TGTGCCAGTAGTATAGCTACAGGGGCTGAAGCTTTCTTT	CASSIATGAEAFF
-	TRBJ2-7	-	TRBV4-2	TGTGCCAGCAGCCAAGTCGGACAAGCTAGCTACGAGCAGTACTTC	CASSQVGQASYEQYF
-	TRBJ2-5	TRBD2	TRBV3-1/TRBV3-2	TGTGCCAGTGAACTAGCGGGGGGGCTTGAGACCCAGTACTTC	CASELAGGLETQYF
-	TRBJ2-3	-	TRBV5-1	TGCGCCAGCAGCTTGGGGGGCAGGCCCACAGATACGCAGTATTTT	CASSLGGRPTDTQYF
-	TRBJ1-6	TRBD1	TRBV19	TGTGCCAGTAGTATGGGAAAGACAGGGGAATCACCCCTCCACTTT	CASSMGKTGESPLHF
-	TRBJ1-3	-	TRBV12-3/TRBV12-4	TGTGCCAGCAGTCCCAGAAACACCATATATTTT	CASSPRNTIYF
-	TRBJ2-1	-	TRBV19	TGTGCCAGTAGTATTAGGCAGGGCTACAATGAGCAGTTCTTC	CASSIRQGYNEQFF
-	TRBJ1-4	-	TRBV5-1	TGCGCCAGCAGCTTGCTACCCCCAAATGAAAAACTGTTTTTT	CASSLLPPNEKLFF
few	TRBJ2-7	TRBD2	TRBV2	TGTGCCAGCACCCTAGCGGGTTACGAGCAGTACTTC	CASTLAGYEQYF
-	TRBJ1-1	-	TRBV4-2	TGTGCCAGCAGCCCCCCCCTCGGGGGATGGACTGAAGCTTTCTTT	CASSPPLGGWTEAFF
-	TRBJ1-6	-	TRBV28	TGTGCCAGCAGCTTACCCCAGGGACTAGGTAGCGGTAATTCACCCCTCCACTTT	CASSLPQGLGSGNSPLHF
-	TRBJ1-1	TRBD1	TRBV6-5	TGTGCCAGCAGGGAGACAGGGAATGGACTCTTT	CASRETGNGLF
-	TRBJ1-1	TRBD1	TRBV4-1	TGCGCCAGCAGCCGACAGGGGATGGGCACTGAAGCTTTCTTT	CASSRQGMGTEAFF